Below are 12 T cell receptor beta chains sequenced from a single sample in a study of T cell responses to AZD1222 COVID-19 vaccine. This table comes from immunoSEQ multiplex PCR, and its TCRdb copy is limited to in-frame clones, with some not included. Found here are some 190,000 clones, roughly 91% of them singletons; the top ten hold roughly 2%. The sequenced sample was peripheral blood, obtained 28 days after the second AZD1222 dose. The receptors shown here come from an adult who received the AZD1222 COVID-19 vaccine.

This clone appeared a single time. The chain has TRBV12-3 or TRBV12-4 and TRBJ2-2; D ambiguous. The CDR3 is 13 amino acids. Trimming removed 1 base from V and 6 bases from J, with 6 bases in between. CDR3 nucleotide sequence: TGTGCCAGCAGTTTAGGAGTCGCCGGGGAGCTGTTTTTT. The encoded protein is CASSLGVAGELFF.

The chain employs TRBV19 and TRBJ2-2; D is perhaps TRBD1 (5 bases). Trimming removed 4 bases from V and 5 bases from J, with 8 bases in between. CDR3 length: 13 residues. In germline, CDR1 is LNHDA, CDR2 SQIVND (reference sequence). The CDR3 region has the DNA TGTGCCAGTAGTAAACAGGAGACCGGGGAGCTGTTTTTT. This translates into CASSKQETGELFF.

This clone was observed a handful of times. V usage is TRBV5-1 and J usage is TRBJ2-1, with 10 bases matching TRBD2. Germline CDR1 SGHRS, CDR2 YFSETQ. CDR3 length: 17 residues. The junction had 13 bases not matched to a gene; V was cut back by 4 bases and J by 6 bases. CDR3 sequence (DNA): TGCGCCAGCAGCCGTACCTTTAGCGGGGGGAGGGTCAATGAGCAGTTCTTC. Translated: CASSRTFSGGRVNEQFF.

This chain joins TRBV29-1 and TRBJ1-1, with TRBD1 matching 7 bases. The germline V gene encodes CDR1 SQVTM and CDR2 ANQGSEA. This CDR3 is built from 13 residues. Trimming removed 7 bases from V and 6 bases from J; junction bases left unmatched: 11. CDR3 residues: CSAATGVWAEAFF. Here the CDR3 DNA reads TGCAGCGCTGCAACAGGGGTATGGGCTGAAGCTTTCTTT.

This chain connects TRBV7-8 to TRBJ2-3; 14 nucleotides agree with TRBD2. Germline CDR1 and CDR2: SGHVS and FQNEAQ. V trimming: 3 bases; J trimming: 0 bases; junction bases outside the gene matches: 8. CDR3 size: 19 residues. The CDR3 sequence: CASSFKRLAGGTSTDTQYF. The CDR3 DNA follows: TGTGCCAGCAGCTTTAAGAGACTAGCGGGAGGGACGAGCACAGATACGCAGTATTTT.

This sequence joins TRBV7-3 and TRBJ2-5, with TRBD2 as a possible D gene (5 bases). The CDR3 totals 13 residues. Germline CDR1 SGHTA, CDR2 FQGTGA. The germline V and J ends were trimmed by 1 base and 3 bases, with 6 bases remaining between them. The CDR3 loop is CASSLRREETQYF. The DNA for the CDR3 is TGTGCCAGCAGCTTAAGGCGGGAAGAGACCCAGTACTTC.

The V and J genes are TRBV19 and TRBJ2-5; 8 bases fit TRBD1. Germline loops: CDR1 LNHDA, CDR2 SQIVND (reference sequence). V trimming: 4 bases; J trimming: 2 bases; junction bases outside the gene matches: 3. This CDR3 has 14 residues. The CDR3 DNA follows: TGTGCCAGTAGTACCGGGACAGGACAAGAGACCCAGTACTTC. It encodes CASSTGTGQETQYF.

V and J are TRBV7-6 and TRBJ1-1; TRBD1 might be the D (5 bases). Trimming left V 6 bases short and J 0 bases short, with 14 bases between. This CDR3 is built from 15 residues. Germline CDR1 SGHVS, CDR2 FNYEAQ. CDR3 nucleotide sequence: TGTGCCAGCAGACTCCGGGACGGTATGAACACTGAAGCTTTCTTT. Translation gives CASRLRDGMNTEAFF.

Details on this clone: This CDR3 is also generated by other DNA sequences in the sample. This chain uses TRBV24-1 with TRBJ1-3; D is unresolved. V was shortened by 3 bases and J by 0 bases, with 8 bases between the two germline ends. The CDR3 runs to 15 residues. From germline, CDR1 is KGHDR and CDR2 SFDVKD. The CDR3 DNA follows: TGTGCCACCAGTGATCCCGGGAGCTCTGGAAACACCATATATTTT. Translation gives CATSDPGSSGNTIYF.

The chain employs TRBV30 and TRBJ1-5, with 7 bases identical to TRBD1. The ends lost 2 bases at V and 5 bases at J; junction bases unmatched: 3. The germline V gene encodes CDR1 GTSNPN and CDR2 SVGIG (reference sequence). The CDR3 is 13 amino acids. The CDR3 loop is CAWSTGEDQPQHF. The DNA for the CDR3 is TGTGCCTGGAGTACAGGGGAGGATCAGCCCCAGCATTTT.

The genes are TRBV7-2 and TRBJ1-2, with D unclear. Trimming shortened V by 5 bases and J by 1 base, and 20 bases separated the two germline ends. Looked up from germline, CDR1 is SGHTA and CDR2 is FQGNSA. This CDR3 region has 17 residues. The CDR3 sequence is CASSPEPGTRFNYGYTF. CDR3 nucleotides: TGTGCCAGCAGCCCCGAGCCGGGAACCAGATTTAACTATGGCTACACCTTC.

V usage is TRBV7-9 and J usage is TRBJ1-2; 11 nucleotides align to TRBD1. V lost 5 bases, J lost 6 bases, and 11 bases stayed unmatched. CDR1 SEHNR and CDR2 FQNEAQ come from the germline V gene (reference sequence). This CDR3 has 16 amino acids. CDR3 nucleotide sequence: TGTGCCAGCAGCCCAACAGGACAGGGGGCGTACAATGGCTACACCTTC. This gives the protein CASSPTGQGAYNGYTF.